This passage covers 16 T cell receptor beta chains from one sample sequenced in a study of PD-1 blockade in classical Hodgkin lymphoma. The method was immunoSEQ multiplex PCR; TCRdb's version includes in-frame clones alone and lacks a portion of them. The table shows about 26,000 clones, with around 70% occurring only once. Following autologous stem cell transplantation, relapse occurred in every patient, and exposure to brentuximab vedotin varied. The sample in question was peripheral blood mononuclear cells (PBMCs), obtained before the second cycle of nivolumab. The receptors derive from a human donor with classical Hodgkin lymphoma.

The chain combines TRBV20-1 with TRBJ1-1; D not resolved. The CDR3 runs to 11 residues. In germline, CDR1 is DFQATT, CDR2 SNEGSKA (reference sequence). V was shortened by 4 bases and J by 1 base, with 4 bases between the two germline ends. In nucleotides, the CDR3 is TGCAGTGCTAACGGGAACACTGAAGCTTTCTTT. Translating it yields CSANGNTEAFF.

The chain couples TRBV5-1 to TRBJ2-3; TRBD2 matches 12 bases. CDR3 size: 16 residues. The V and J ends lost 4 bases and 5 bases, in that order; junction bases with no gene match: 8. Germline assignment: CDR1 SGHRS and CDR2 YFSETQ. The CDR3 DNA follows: TGCGCCAGCAGCCTCAGGACTAGCGGGGAGGGAGATACGCAGTATTTT. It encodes CASSLRTSGEGDTQYF.

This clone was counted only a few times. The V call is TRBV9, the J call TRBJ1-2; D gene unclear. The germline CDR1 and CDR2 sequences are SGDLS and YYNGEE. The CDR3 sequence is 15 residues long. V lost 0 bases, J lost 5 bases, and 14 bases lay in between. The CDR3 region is CASSVAVSPLYGYTF. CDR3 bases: TGTGCCAGCAGCGTAGCGGTCTCCCCCCTTTATGGCTACACCTTC.

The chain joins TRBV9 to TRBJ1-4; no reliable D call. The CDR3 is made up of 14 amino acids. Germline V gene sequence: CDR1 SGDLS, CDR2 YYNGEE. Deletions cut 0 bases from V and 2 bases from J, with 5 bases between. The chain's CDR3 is CASSVAATNEKLFF. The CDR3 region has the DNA TGTGCCAGCAGCGTAGCGGCGACTAATGAAAAACTGTTTTTT.

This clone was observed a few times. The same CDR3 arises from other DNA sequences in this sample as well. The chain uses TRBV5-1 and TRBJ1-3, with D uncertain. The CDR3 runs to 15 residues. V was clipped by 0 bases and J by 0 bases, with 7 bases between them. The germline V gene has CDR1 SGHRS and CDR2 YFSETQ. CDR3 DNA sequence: TGCGCCAGCAGCTTGGGTCGGGGCTCTGGAAACACCATATATTTT. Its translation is CASSLGRGSGNTIYF.

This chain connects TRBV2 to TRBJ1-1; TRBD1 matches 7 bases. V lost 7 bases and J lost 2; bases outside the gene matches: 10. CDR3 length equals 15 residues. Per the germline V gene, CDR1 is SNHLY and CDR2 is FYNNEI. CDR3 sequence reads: CASTNSDRANTEAFF. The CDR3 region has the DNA TGTGCCAGCACGAATTCTGACAGGGCTAACACTGAAGCTTTCTTT.

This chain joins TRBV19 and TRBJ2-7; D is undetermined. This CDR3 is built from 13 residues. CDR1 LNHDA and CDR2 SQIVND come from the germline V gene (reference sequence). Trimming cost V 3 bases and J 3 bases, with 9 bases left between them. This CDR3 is CASSIGEYYEQYF. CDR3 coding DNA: TGTGCCAGTAGTATTGGAGAGTACTACGAGCAGTACTTC.

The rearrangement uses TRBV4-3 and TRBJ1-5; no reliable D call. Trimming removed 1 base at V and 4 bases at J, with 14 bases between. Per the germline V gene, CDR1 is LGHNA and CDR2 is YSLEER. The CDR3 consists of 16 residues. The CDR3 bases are TGCGCCAGCAGCCAAGGCGCACACCTTCTTAATCAGCCCCAGCATTTT. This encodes CASSQGAHLLNQPQHF.

CDR3 DNA: TGTGCCAGCAGCCTTTTTGGGCTGAACACCGGGGAGCTGTTTTTT. Its translation is CASSLFGLNTGELFF. V gene TRBV4-2 combines with J gene TRBJ2-2, with D unresolved. The CDR3 is made up of 15 amino acids. CDR1 and CDR2 from the germline V gene are LGHNA and YNFKEQ. Trimming left V 4 bases short and J 1 base short, with 10 bases between.

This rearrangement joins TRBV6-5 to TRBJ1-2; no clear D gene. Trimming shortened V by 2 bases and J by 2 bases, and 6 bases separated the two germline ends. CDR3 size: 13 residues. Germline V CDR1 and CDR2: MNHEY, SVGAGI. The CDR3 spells CASSYGINYGYTF. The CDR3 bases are TGTGCCAGCAGTTACGGGATCAACTATGGCTACACCTTC.

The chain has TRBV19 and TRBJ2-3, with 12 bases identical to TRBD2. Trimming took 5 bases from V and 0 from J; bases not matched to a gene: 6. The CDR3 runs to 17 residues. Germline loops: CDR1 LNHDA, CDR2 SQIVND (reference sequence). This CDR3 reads CASSATSGGSSTDTQYF. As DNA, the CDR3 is TGTGCCAGTAGTGCGACTAGCGGGGGTTCTAGCACAGATACGCAGTATTTT.

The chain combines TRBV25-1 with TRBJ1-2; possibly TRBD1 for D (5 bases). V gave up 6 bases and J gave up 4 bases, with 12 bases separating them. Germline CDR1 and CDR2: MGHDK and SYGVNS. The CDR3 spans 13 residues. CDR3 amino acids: CASSLDRSYGYTF. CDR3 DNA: TGTGCCAGCAGCCTAGACAGATCCTATGGCTACACCTTC.

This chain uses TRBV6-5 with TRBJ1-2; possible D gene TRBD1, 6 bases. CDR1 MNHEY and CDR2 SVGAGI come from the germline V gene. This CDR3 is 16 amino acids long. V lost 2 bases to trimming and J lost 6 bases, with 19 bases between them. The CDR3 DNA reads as TGTGCCAGCAGTTACGCCCCTTGGTCACAGGGAGATGGCTACACCTTC. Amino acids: CASSYAPWSQGDGYTF.

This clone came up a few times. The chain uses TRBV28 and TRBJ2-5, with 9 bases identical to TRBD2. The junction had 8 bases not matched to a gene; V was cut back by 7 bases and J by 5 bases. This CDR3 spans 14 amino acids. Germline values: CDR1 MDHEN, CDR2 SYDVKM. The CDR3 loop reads CASKKGLAVETQYF. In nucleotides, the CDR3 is TGTGCCAGCAAAAAGGGACTAGCAGTTGAGACCCAGTACTTC.

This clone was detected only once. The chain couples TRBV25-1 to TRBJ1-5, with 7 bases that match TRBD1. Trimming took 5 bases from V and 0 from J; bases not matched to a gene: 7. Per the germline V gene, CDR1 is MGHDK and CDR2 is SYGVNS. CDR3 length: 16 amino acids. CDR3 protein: CASSPPGTDSNQPQHF. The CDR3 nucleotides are TGTGCCAGCAGTCCCCCAGGGACAGATAGCAATCAGCCCCAGCATTTT.

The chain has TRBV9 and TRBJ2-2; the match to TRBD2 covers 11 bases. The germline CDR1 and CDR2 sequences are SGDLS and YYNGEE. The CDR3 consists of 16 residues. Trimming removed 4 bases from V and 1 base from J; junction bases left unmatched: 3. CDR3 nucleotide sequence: TGTGCCAGCAGCCCGGGACTAGCGGTGAACACCGGGGAGCTGTTTTTT. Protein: CASSPGLAVNTGELFF.